The next 9 T cell receptor beta chains were all read from a single sample in a study of T cell clonotyping in hematopoietic cell transplantation. Data came from immunoSEQ multiplex PCR; TCRdb stores just in-frame clones and leaves some out. This table has 10,000 to 15,000 clones, roughly 90% appearing once. The material was PBMCs, obtained 100 days after allogeneic stem cell transplant. All receptors derive from a female patient between 50 and 59 years old who had an allogeneic stem cell transplant from an unrelated donor, so the T cells may come from the graft donor. Some clones in this sample may be carry-over from other donors' samples.

The chain links TRBV4-1 to TRBJ1-2; TRBD1 agrees at 8 bases. The CDR3 runs to 12 residues. V was pared by 3 bases and J by 10 bases, with 4 bases of the junction left unmatched. Germline lookup yields CDR1 MGHRA and CDR2 YSYEKL. CDR3 nucleotides: TGCGCCAGCAGCCAGGGACAGGTATTCTACACCTTC. It specifies CASSQGQVFYTF.

The rearrangement links TRBV6-1 to TRBJ1-1, with D uncertain. Germline assignment: CDR1 MNHNS and CDR2 SASEGT. Trimming took off 4 bases at V and 9 bases at J, with 9 bases between the two ends. CDR3 length: 11 amino acids. The CDR3 DNA reads as TGTGCCAGCAGTGCCTTGATTCAAGCTTTCTTT. Protein: CASSALIQAFF.

This clone was counted a few times. This rearrangement joins TRBV2 to TRBJ2-3; D is possibly TRBD2 (5 bases). CDR3 length: 11 amino acids. V was pared by 9 bases and J by 5 bases, with 9 bases between. The germline V gene has CDR1 SNHLY and CDR2 FYNNEI. The chain's CDR3 is CASVSGDTQYF. The CDR3, as DNA: TGTGCCAGTGTAAGCGGAGATACGCAGTATTTT.

V usage is TRBV2 and J usage is TRBJ1-1, with D maybe TRBD1 (5 bases). Germline CDR1 reads SNHLY; CDR2 reads FYNNEI. The CDR3 spans 13 residues. The V and J ends lost 7 bases and 1 base respectively, with 10 bases between them. The CDR3 protein is CASTQGPNTEAFF. CDR3 sequence (DNA): TGTGCCAGCACTCAGGGACCGAACACTGAAGCTTTCTTT.

The chain is built from TRBV2 and TRBJ2-7, with D unresolved. Trimming took 4 bases from V and 3 from J, leaving 10 bases between them. The CDR3 covers 13 residues. Germline V gene data show CDR1 as SNHLY and CDR2 as FYNNEI. This CDR3 reads CASSVDRNYEQYF. Here the CDR3 DNA reads TGTGCCAGCAGTGTGGACCGAAACTACGAGCAGTACTTC.

The chain uses TRBV6-1 and TRBJ2-3, with 10 bases matching TRBD2. There are 14 residues in the CDR3. Germline loops: CDR1 MNHNS, CDR2 SASEGT. Trimming at V came to 6 bases and at J to 3 bases, leaving 3 bases not matched to a gene. CDR3 protein: CASSVTSGTDTQYF. The CDR3, as DNA: TGTGCCAGCAGCGTGACTAGCGGGACAGATACGCAGTATTTT.

This chain links TRBV10-1 with TRBJ2-1, with 11 bases lining up with TRBD2. Germline V lookup: CDR1 WNHNN, CDR2 SYGVQD (reference sequence). The CDR3 extends over 14 amino acids. V shed 6 bases and J 6 bases; nucleotides not matched to a gene: 4. The CDR3: CASSVAGGPNEQFF. DNA of the CDR3: TGCGCCAGCAGCGTAGCGGGAGGGCCCAATGAGCAGTTCTTC.

The genes are TRBV5-1 and TRBJ2-7, with D unclear. V was clipped by 4 bases and J by 5 bases, with 22 bases between them. Germline CDR1 SGHRS, CDR2 YFSETQ. The CDR3 has 16 residues. The DNA for the CDR3 is TGCGCCAGCAGCCCGGGTTCGTTAGGGTTTCTAGACGAGCAGTACTTC. Protein product: CASSPGSLGFLDEQYF.

The V and J genes are TRBV29-1 and TRBJ2-1; 9 positions match TRBD2. Germline V CDR1 and CDR2: SQVTM, ANQGSEA. After removal of 4 bases from V and 10 bases from J, the junction contained 17 bases not matched to a gene. This CDR3 is 16 amino acids long. DNA for the CDR3: TGCAGCGTTGGCCCTTTGGAACCGGGACTAGCAGAAGAGCAGTTCTTC. Its protein product is CSVGPLEPGLAEEQFF.